This T cell receptor (beta chain) was identified during a study of vaccination and CD4 T cells after COVID-19 (dated by TCRdb to the early 2020s). Background for the entire study: Every convalescent patient had a positive nasal swab PCR test for SARS-CoV-2, with mild disease in nine patients and severe disease in one. The convalescent cohort included six males and four females, with two Hispanic individuals, seven Caucasians, two Asians and one multiracial person. Each participant got two doses of either the Pfizer-BioNTech BNT162b2 vaccine (n=8) or the Moderna mRNA-1273 vaccine (n=2). Post-COVID blood samples were collected from convalescent patients a median of approximately 100 days after diagnosis, with a range of about 30 to 161 days. Post-vaccine blood samples were collected a median of approximately 77 days after the second vaccine dose, ranging from roughly 12 to 250 days. The cultures were stimulated with overlapping spike peptide pools from SARS-CoV-2 and from the common cold coronaviruses HCoV-NL63, HCoV-OC43 and HCoV-229E. In control cultures, a CEFX viral epitope pool was used as positive control, an HIV-1 Nef peptide pool was used as negative control, or no peptide was added. In under twelve COVID-19 convalescent patients and a few infection-naive healthy vaccine recipients, researchers compared the spike-specific CD4+ TCR repertoire from before mRNA vaccination with the repertoire from after. Beyond this particular receptor, the publication reports: In convalescent patients, a median approximately 90% of post-vaccine SARS-CoV-2-reactive clones were detected only after vaccination, suggesting vaccine-specific priming. Although the median number of SARS-CoV-2-reactive clonotypes went up from some 23 after infection to approximately 40 after vaccination, the increase was not significant. Of the vaccine-specific clones found in convalescent patients, nearly all (304 of 307) were mono-reactive for SARS-CoV-2 spike instead of being cross-reactive with common cold coronaviruses. Relatively few convalescent patients were included in the study, and early timepoints after natural infection were not analyzed.

Details on this clonotype: Its antigen target is currently unknown. Per-nucleotide qualities are absent, and no much larger clonotype sits a single base away.

Library method: PCR. At the Johns Hopkins FTIC core, DNA from the cultured CD4+ T cells underwent TCR sequencing with the Oncomine TCR Beta short-read assay. Genomic DNA was extracted from the cultured CD4+ T cells with the QIAamp micro DNA kit. The Oncomine TCR Beta libraries from cultured CD4+ T cells were pooled using unique dual indexes and then sequenced on an Illumina iSeq 100. The authors' analysis ran thus. Non-productive sequences were filtered out, and CDR3s that did not start with C, did not end with F or W, or were shorter than 7 amino acids were discarded. Antigen-specific clonotypes were identified using the MANAFEST web application through comparison of peptide-stimulated wells with reference and other culture wells. Positive clones required FDR below 0.05, an odds ratio above 5, and productive frequency above 0.1% in at least two of three replicate wells. Clonotypes that were significantly expanded in both SARS-CoV-2 spike wells and at least one common cold coronavirus spike condition were defined as cross-reactive. Using R version 3.6.1, CDR3 homology was evaluated through Levenshtein distances (stringdist) along with unrooted phylogenetic trees (ape). TCRdb applied fastp at Q25 and MiXCR to the public reads, then kept only in-frame beta chains. Rows matching on CDR3 protein sequence are summarized as one entry with the most common DNA and genes. TCRdb, not the original authors, processed these V and J calls. The sample records more than 11,000 distinct CDR3 sequences, 52% of which are singletons. The ten largest account for over 8% of the sample.

Relative to germline, V is 1 base shorter and J is 2 bases shorter, with 7 bases between their ends. The CDR3 contains 14 residues, cysteine and phenylalanine counted. Just CDR3 DNA is preserved here, 42 bases in frame from base 1. The germline V gene (reference sequence) sets CDR1 to SEHNR and CDR2 to FQNEAQ. Explained via the paper, the treatment or condition label denotes: approximately 11-day PBMC culture with coronavirus spike peptide pools or control peptides (ViraFEST assay). The study used the ViraFEST assay, which expanded antigen-specific T cells with peptide pools and then identified expanded clonotypes by TCR sequencing. The convalescent patients' positive SARS-CoV-2 PCR tests were from March to December 2020, which was before the Alpha, Beta and Delta variants emerged in the United States. PBMCs were cultured at a few million per well in IMDM supplemented with about 5% human AB serum and about 10 IU/ml IL-2, with approximately 10 ug/ml peptide pools added. Half of the culture medium was replaced with fresh IL-2-containing medium on days 3 and 7. CD4+ T cells were isolated after approximately ten days of culture through negative selection using the EasySep CD4+ T cell isolation kit. Ficoll-Paque Plus gradient centrifugation was used to isolate PBMCs from whole blood, and the isolated PBMCs were then either used fresh or cryopreserved at -140C. Each culture condition was generally run in triplicate wells.

The rearrangement joined TRBV7-9 to TRBJ2-3, with the D gene too uncertain to name. This clonotype originated in a human donor who had recovered from COVID-19. The specimen sequenced was CD4+ T cells from blood, cultured in vitro. The sequenced DNA: TGTGCCAGCAGCTTAGATACCTTCACAGATACGCAGTATTTT. Its protein is CASSLDTFTDTQYF.